The 9 T cell receptor beta chains below come from one sample, sequenced in a study of blood T cells in healthy people across ages. A second PCR, run for about 6 to 12 cycles, used a sample-barcoded 5' primer plus a J-beta primer mix. In TCRdb, the 5' RACE reads were re-called with MiXCR into one record per CDR3 protein. The table records 850,000 to 1,000,000 distinct CDR3 sequences, approximately 50% of them present only once. Sample: blood. The origin of the receptors is a woman aged 60 to 75 in good health.

The chain has TRBV6-6 and TRBJ1-6, with D perhaps TRBD1 (5 bases). V was shortened by 6 bases and J by 8 bases, with 20 bases between the two germline ends. Germline V gene data show CDR1 as MNHNY and CDR2 as SVGAGI (reference sequence). This CDR3 spans 16 amino acids. The CDR3 reads CASSKGRSPPDSPLHF. CDR3 sequence (DNA): TGTGCCAGCAGCAAGGGACGGTCCCCTCCCGATTCACCCCTCCACTTT.

Points on this clonotype: The junction differs from germline at one of its ends, possibly a read error. The chain links TRBV7-6 to TRBJ2-1; TRBD2 matches at 8 bases. Germline-derived CDR1 and CDR2 are SGHVS and FNYEAQ. This CDR3 comprises 15 residues. The CDR3 sequence: CASSPYSGNVNEQFF. The CDR3 nucleotides are TGCGCCAGCAGCCCCTATAGCGGGAACGTCAATGAGCAGTTCTTC. The full variable domain, rest sourced from reference TRBV7-6 and TRBJ2-1, is GAGVSQSPRYKVTKRGQDVALRCDPISGHVSLYWYRQALGQGPEFLTYFNYEAQQDKSGLPNDRFSAERPEGSISTLTIQRTEQRDSAMYRCASSPYSGNVNEQFFGPGTRLTVL.

This clonotype was recorded a few times. V usage is TRBV14 and J usage is TRBJ2-3, with 9 bases lining up with TRBD2. V shed 4 bases and J 3 bases; nucleotides not matched to a gene: 2. CDR3 length: 14 residues. The germline V gene encodes CDR1 SGHDN and CDR2 FVKESK. The CDR3 region is CASSRLAVTDTQYF. CDR3 DNA sequence: TGTGCCAGCAGCCGACTAGCGGTAACAGATACGCAGTATTTT.

Note on this clonotype: A junction end diverges from the germline sequence, so it may reflect a read error. The chain recombines TRBV29-1 with TRBJ2-3; TRBD2 agrees at 14 bases. Germline CDR1 reads SQVTM; CDR2 reads ANQGSEA. The CDR3 sequence is 17 residues long. CDR3 region: CSVEEAGLAGEEDKQYF. Here the CDR3 DNA reads TGCAGCGTTGAAGAGGCGGGACTAGCGGGAGAGGAAGATAAGCAGTATTTT.

This clonotype was seen only a few times. This chain uses TRBV4-1 with TRBJ1-4, with a tentative D call TRBD1 (5 bases). The CDR3 runs to 15 residues. CDR1 and CDR2 from the germline V gene are MGHRA and YSYEKL. The V end was cut by 0 bases, the J end by 8 bases, with 13 bases between. This CDR3 is CASSQEGDRTEKLFF. The CDR3, as DNA: TGCGCCAGCAGCCAAGAGGGGGACCGGACGGAAAAACTGTTTTTT.

The rearrangement links TRBV2 to TRBJ2-7; 7 bases agree with TRBD1. V trimming: 1 base; J trimming: 3 bases; junction bases outside the gene matches: 3. Germline V gene sequence: CDR1 SNHLY, CDR2 FYNNEI. The CDR3 runs to 14 residues. CDR3 coding DNA: TGTGCCAGCAGTGAAGTATGGACAGGCTACGAGCAGTACTTC. Protein: CASSEVWTGYEQYF.

This chain joins TRBV7-2 and TRBJ2-2; the D call may be TRBD1 or TRBD2 (6 bases each). The germline CDR1 and CDR2 sequences are SGHTA and FQGNSA. With 5 bases removed from V and 5 bases from J, the gap between germline ends came to 12 bases. The CDR3 totals 14 residues. The chain's CDR3 is CASSPQGRTGELFF. For the CDR3, the DNA is TGTGCCAGCAGCCCCCAGGGGAGGACCGGGGAGCTGTTTTTT.

Only a few counts were recorded for this clonotype. The chain has TRBV7-2 and TRBJ2-5; D ambiguous. V gave up 2 bases and J gave up 11 bases, with 27 bases separating them. Germline CDR1 and CDR2: SGHTA and FQGNSA. CDR3 length: 17 residues. This chain's CDR3 is CASSLLGQTHKRTRQYF. DNA of the CDR3: TGTGCCAGCAGCTTACTCGGTCAGACCCATAAAAGAACGAGGCAGTACTTC.

The V and J genes are TRBV28 and TRBJ1-2, with TRBD1 as a possible D gene (6 bases). The CDR3 spans 17 residues. In germline, CDR1 is MDHEN, CDR2 SYDVKM. V lost 6 bases and J 2 bases, leaving 22 bases between the germline ends. DNA of the CDR3: TGTGCCAGCAGCCCATGGGGGCGATGGTCGGTCAACTATGGCTACACCTTC. It encodes CASSPWGRWSVNYGYTF.